This T cell receptor beta chain is from a study of cytomegalovirus exposure and HLA in healthy donors. It was with 60 Vbeta and 13 Jbeta primers that the PCR ran. Here immunoSEQ multiplex PCR was the method, and the copy in TCRdb shows in-frame clones only, minus some. Among just over 80,000 clones, 60% to 85% were seen once, and the ten largest hold 5.5% to 6%. The CDR3 covers 13 residues. Germline CDR1 is SGHNT and CDR2 is YENEEA. The ends were cut back, 3 bases at V and 3 bases at J, with 9 bases in the middle. The V gene is TRBV11-3, the J gene TRBJ2-7; no reliable D call. Sequencing was done on a sample of PBMCs. The sequence came from a man in his late teens or twenties in good health and CMV-seropositive. The CDR3 bases are TGTGCCAGCAGCTTGGCAGGAAGCTACGAGCAGTACTTC. It is translated as CASSLAGSYEQYF.